The present entry profiles one T cell receptor beta chain with its context. The sample is drawn from a study of blood T cell repertoires in COVID-19. The cohort comprised adults aged roughly 18 to 95 years residing in 20 to 25 US areas. With 4 bases clipped from V and 4 bases from J, the junction kept 8 bases outside the gene matches. Germline V gene lookup returns CDR1 SGHAT and CDR2 FQNNGV. This CDR3 comprises 17 residues. Study processing details: Estimated nucleated cell counts came from reference gene primer amplification. Assay used: immunoSEQ multiplex PCR; TCRdb lists only in-frame clones, some missing. The V and J calls and clone size come from that table; D and trimming were worked out from the DNA. Seen here are around 200,000 clones, more than 80% observed once, and the top ten hold approximately 6.2%.

This sequence joins TRBV11-2 and TRBJ1-4; 11 bases are a match to TRBD1. The clonotype was recovered from a middle-aged man who had recovered from COVID-19. Source material: PBMCs or T cells enriched from blood (not recorded which). The CDR3 loop is CASSSGGQGGINEKLFF. The CDR3 DNA reads TGTGCCAGCAGCTCAGGGGGACAGGGGGGTATTAATGAAAAACTGTTTTTT.